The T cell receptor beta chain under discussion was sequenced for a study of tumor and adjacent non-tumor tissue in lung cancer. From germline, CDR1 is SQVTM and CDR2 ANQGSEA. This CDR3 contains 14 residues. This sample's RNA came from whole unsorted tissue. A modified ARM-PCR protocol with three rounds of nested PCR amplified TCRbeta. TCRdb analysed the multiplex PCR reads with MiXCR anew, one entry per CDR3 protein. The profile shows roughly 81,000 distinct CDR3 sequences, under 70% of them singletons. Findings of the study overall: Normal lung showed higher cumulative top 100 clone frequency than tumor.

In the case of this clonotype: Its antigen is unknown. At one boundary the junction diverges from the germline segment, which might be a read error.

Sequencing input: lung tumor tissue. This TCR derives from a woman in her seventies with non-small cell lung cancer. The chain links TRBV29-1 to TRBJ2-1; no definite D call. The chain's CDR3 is CSVEPGFTYNGQLF. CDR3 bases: TGCAGCGTCGAGCCTGGTTTTACCTACAATGGGCAGCTCTTC.